The 24 T cell receptor beta chains below all came from one sample that was sequenced in a study of siplizumab effects on memory and regulatory T cells. The table came from immunoSEQ multiplex PCR; TCRdb's copy has only in-frame clones and leaves some out. Seen here are 90,000 to 120,000 clones, over 90% observed once, and the top ten hold 0.55% to 0.8%. Sequencing was done on a sample of Tregs sorted from blood. These receptors all come from a human donor in good health.

The J gene is TRBJ1-2, the V gene TRBV29-1; the match to TRBD1 covers 12 bases. The CDR3 consists of 14 residues. Germline V gene sequence: CDR1 SQVTM, CDR2 ANQGSEA. J lost 7 bases, V lost 4 bases, and 7 bases had no gene match. CDR3 DNA sequence: TGCAGCGTTGGGGGACAGGGGGCCCGTACTGGCTACACCTTC. Its translation is CSVGGQGARTGYTF.

The V call is TRBV23-1, the J call TRBJ1-5; D is possibly TRBD1 (6 bases). TRBV23-1 belongs to the ORF category, with a function that is uncertain. Deletions cut 7 bases from V and 6 bases from J, with 16 bases between. The CDR3 contains 14 residues. CDR3 sequence reads: CASIRGSGVQPQHF. CDR3 bases: TGCGCCAGCATTCGCGGATCAGGGGTTCAGCCCCAGCATTTT.

Here the CDR3 DNA reads TGTGCCAGCAGTTTCCAAACTGCAGGGACCGGCCCAGATACGCAGTATTTT. It yields the protein CASSFQTAGTGPDTQYF. V is TRBV28 and J is TRBJ2-3; D could derive from TRBD1 or TRBD2 (5 bases each). The CDR3 is 17 amino acids. CDR1 and CDR2 from the germline V gene are MDHEN and SYDVKM. V lost 3 bases and J 4 bases, leaving 20 bases between the germline ends.

The chain has TRBV19 and TRBJ1-5; D is perhaps TRBD1 (5 bases). Germline V gene sequence: CDR1 LNHDA, CDR2 SQIVND (reference sequence). CDR3 length: 15 residues. V was cut by 1 base and J by 7 bases, with 14 bases left in between. CDR3 residues: CASSIVVGGTQPQHF. CDR3 bases: TGTGCCAGTAGTATAGTAGTCGGGGGAACCCAGCCCCAGCATTTT.

The CDR3 reads CAWSVLYSGSIANEQFF. The DNA for the CDR3 is TGTGCCTGGAGTGTACTTTATAGCGGGAGTATAGCTAATGAGCAGTTCTTC. The chain recombines TRBV30 with TRBJ2-1, with 9 bases that match TRBD2. J was trimmed by 7 bases and V by 0 bases; bases with no gene match: 13. Germline loops: CDR1 GTSNPN, CDR2 SVGIG (reference sequence). CDR3 size: 17 residues.

The genes are TRBV27 and TRBJ2-7, with a tentative D call TRBD2 (6 bases). Trimming stripped 3 bases from V and 2 bases from J, with 11 bases between. Looked up from germline, CDR1 is MNHEY and CDR2 is SMNVEV (reference sequence). The CDR3 has 14 residues. The CDR3 sequence is CASSLMRGPYEQYF. CDR3 bases: TGTGCCAGCAGTTTGATGCGGGGACCCTACGAGCAGTACTTC.

This clone was recorded only once. V usage is TRBV5-4 and J usage is TRBJ1-2; TRBD1 is a possible D gene (5 bases). V lost 0 bases to trimming and J lost 0 bases, with 18 bases between them. CDR1 is SGHNT and CDR2 is YYREEE in the germline V gene (reference sequence). This CDR3 region has 18 residues. The CDR3 DNA is TGTGCCAGCAGCTTGGCCTCGGTTTCGGGACTAGCTAACTATGGCTACACCTTC. Encoded protein: CASSLASVSGLANYGYTF.

This chain links TRBV19 with TRBJ2-7; 9 bases are a match to TRBD1. The CDR3 loop spans 15 amino acids. Losses at the gene ends were 4 bases for V and 2 bases for J; bases not matched to a gene: 6. The germline CDR1 and CDR2 sequences are LNHDA and SQIVND (reference sequence). DNA of the CDR3: TGTGCCAGTAGTACCGGGACAGGGTTCGCCTACGAGCAGTACTTC. Its protein is CASSTGTGFAYEQYF.

The chain couples TRBV6-6 to TRBJ1-1, with TRBD1 identical over 8 bases. CDR3 length: 14 residues. Germline V gene data show CDR1 as MNHNY and CDR2 as SVGAGI (reference sequence). Germline trimming cut 6 bases from V and 2 bases from J; bases unmatched to any gene: 5. CDR3 sequence reads: CASSRGRVNTEAFF. The CDR3, as DNA: TGTGCCAGCAGCAGGGGGCGCGTCAACACTGAAGCTTTCTTT.

V and J are TRBV4-1 and TRBJ2-3; 10 bases fit TRBD2. Germline CDR1 MGHRA, CDR2 YSYEKL. After removal of 4 bases from V and 3 bases from J, the junction contained 16 bases not matched to a gene. The CDR3 spans 19 residues. The CDR3 sequence is CASSLQPRRGTSATDTQYF. CDR3 bases: TGCGCCAGCAGCCTACAACCCCGGAGGGGGACTAGCGCTACAGATACGCAGTATTTT.

V usage is TRBV30 and J usage is TRBJ1-3, with D maybe TRBD1 (6 bases). The CDR3 has 14 residues. Germline V gene lookup returns CDR1 GTSNPN and CDR2 SVGIG (reference sequence). V shed 1 base and J shed 2 bases, with 9 bases lying between them. The CDR3 DNA is TGTGCCTGGAGTGCCAGGGGAGCTGGAAACACCATATATTTT. This codes for CAWSARGAGNTIYF.

The chain carries TRBV4-1 and TRBJ2-1, with D possibly matching TRBD2 (5 bases). Deletions cut 11 bases from V and 7 bases from J, with 18 bases between. Germline CDR1 reads MGHRA; CDR2 reads YSYEKL. CDR3 size: 13 residues. The CDR3 spells CAVSPGRGNEQFF. The CDR3 DNA follows: TGCGCCGTTTCCCCCGGCCGAGGGAATGAGCAGTTCTTC.

The chain has TRBV15 and TRBJ1-1; possible D gene TRBD1, 6 bases. This CDR3 is 16 amino acids long. V was pared by 1 base and J by 2 bases, with 14 bases between. In germline, CDR1 is LNHNV, CDR2 YYDKDF (reference sequence). CDR3 coding DNA: TGTGCCACCAGCAGAGGTACTACAGGGCCCAACACTGAAGCTTTCTTT. Translating it yields CATSRGTTGPNTEAFF.

This rearrangement joins TRBV19 to TRBJ2-1; D is possibly TRBD1 (6 bases). The CDR3 loop spans 15 amino acids. V was cut by 2 bases and J by 1 base, with 9 bases left in between. CDR1 and CDR2 (germline): LNHDA, SQIVND (reference sequence). The chain's CDR3 is CASSITTGSYNEQFF. The CDR3 nucleotides are TGTGCCAGTAGTATAACAACAGGGTCCTACAATGAGCAGTTCTTC. Together with reference TRBV19 and TRBJ2-1, the CDR3 gives the full variable domain: DGGITQSPKYLFRKEGQNVTLSCEQNLNHDAMYWYRQDPGQGLRLIYYSQIVNDFQKGDIAEGYSVSREKKESFPLTVTSAQKNPTAFYLCASSITTGSYNEQFFGPGTRLTVL.

The chain carries TRBV18 and TRBJ1-2, with D unresolved. The germline gives CDR1 KGHSH, CDR2 LQKENI. The V gene lost 0 bases and the J gene lost 9 bases, with 11 bases spanning the gap. The CDR3 covers 13 residues. The CDR3 coding sequence is TGTGCCAGCTCACCACCGGGCAGCCTTAGCTACACCTTC. As protein: CASSPPGSLSYTF.

This clone was seen only a few times. The rearrangement joins TRBV2 to TRBJ2-7; D may be TRBD1 (5 bases). Germline loops: CDR1 SNHLY, CDR2 FYNNEI. CDR3 size: 12 residues. Trimming removed 4 bases from V and 6 bases from J, with 10 bases in between. CDR3 sequence reads: CASSVQVVEQYF. The CDR3 nucleotides are TGTGCCAGCAGTGTACAGGTCGTCGAGCAGTACTTC.

The V call is TRBV6-6, the J call TRBJ2-1; the D gene is possibly TRBD1 (6 bases). Trimming took off 8 bases at V and 8 bases at J, with 7 bases between the two ends. The CDR3 spans 10 residues. The germline V gene has CDR1 MNHNY and CDR2 SVGAGI (reference sequence). DNA for the CDR3: TGTGCCAGCGGGGGCCATGAGCAGTTCTTC. Translated, it gives CASGGHEQFF.

The CDR3 is CASSLRQGVTGELFF. The CDR3 nucleotides are TGTGCCAGCAGCCTCCGACAGGGAGTAACCGGGGAGCTGTTTTTT. The chain links TRBV7-9 to TRBJ2-2; 7 nucleotides line up with TRBD1. V trimming: 5 bases; J trimming: 5 bases; junction bases outside the gene matches: 8. Looked up from germline, CDR1 is SEHNR and CDR2 is FQNEAQ (reference sequence). The CDR3 extends over 15 amino acids.

This clone has just one count. The chain links TRBV7-9 to TRBJ2-5; the D gene is possibly TRBD2 (6 bases). The V end lost 0 bases, the J end lost 9 bases, and 11 bases lay between the germline ends. CDR3 length: 13 amino acids. Germline V gene sequence: CDR1 SEHNR, CDR2 FQNEAQ (reference sequence). CDR3 residues: CASSLATRMAQYF. The CDR3 DNA reads as TGTGCCAGCAGCTTAGCGACTAGGATGGCCCAGTACTTC.

This chain connects TRBV5-1 to TRBJ1-4; 7 bases fit TRBD1. Per germline, CDR1 SGHRS and CDR2 YFSETQ. V shed 0 bases and J 3 bases; nucleotides not matched to a gene: 5. This CDR3 has 16 residues. As DNA, the CDR3 is TGCGCCAGCAGCTTGGCCGGGACAGTTCCTAATGAAAAACTGTTTTTT. The encoded protein is CASSLAGTVPNEKLFF.

The chain couples TRBV5-4 to TRBJ2-1, with 8 bases matching TRBD2. V shed 3 bases, J shed 10 bases, and the junction held 9 bases outside the gene matches. The CDR3 has 14 amino acids. In germline, CDR1 is SGHNT, CDR2 YYREEE (reference sequence). The CDR3 here is CASSYPAGGREQFF. For the CDR3, the DNA is TGTGCCAGCAGCTACCCCGCGGGGGGAAGGGAGCAGTTCTTC.

J is TRBJ2-7 and V is TRBV7-9; D is possibly TRBD1 (6 bases). V lost 5 bases and J 6 bases, leaving 11 bases between the germline ends. From germline, CDR1 is SEHNR and CDR2 FQNEAQ (reference sequence). This CDR3 has 12 amino acids. CDR3 in amino acids: CASSHRESEQYF. CDR3 coding DNA: TGTGCCAGCAGCCACAGGGAATCCGAGCAGTACTTC.

The chain combines TRBV29-1 with TRBJ2-1; D is possibly TRBD2 (5 bases). Germline assignment: CDR1 SQVTM and CDR2 ANQGSEA. The CDR3 runs 12 residues. The V end was cut by 4 bases, the J end by 9 bases, with 13 bases between. This CDR3 is CSVASYVREQFF. The CDR3, as DNA: TGCAGCGTTGCTAGCTATGTACGTGAGCAGTTCTTC.

This rearrangement joins TRBV5-1 to TRBJ1-1, with D perhaps matching TRBD1 (5 bases). The CDR3 consists of 16 residues. Between the trimmed V and J ends, which lost 1 base and 1 base, there was a span of 14 bases. CDR1 and CDR2 (germline): SGHRS, YFSETQ. DNA for the CDR3: TGCGCCAGCAGCTTGTATGTGGGCAGGGCGAACACTGAAGCTTTCTTT. Translating it yields CASSLYVGRANTEAFF.